The 13 T cell receptor beta chains below come from one sample, sequenced in a study of cytomegalovirus exposure and HLA in healthy donors. Only in-frame clones appear in the TCRdb table, and some are missing; sequencing was by immunoSEQ multiplex PCR. The table shows about 250,000 clones, with more than 75% occurring only once. Material for sequencing was PBMCs. Receptors were obtained from a young man in good health and CMV-seropositive.

The J gene is TRBJ1-2, the V gene TRBV28; perhaps TRBD1 as D (6 bases). Germline CDR1 reads MDHEN; CDR2 reads SYDVKM. The CDR3 is made up of 15 amino acids. V gave up 0 bases and J gave up 3 bases, with 11 bases separating them. The CDR3 protein is CASSLWAGVDYGYTF. The CDR3 coding sequence is TGTGCCAGCAGTTTATGGGCAGGGGTGGACTATGGCTACACCTTC.

J is TRBJ2-6 and V is TRBV27; the D gene is possibly TRBD1 (5 bases). Germline V gene sequence: CDR1 MNHEY, CDR2 SMNVEV (reference sequence). Trimming stripped 5 bases from V and 4 bases from J, with 9 bases between. CDR3 length: 14 amino acids. CDR3 sequence: CASSLRVGANVLTF. The CDR3 nucleotides are TGTGCCAGCAGTCTCAGGGTGGGGGCCAACGTCCTGACTTTC.

The chain links TRBV28 to TRBJ1-2; D ambiguous. Trimming left V 7 bases short and J 2 bases short, with 8 bases between. This CDR3 has 12 amino acids. In germline, CDR1 is MDHEN, CDR2 SYDVKM. This CDR3 reads CASTSRNYGYTF. The CDR3 DNA is TGTGCCAGCACCAGCCGAAACTATGGCTACACCTTC.

The V gene is TRBV27, the J gene TRBJ1-4, with D perhaps matching TRBD1 (6 bases). This CDR3 region has 13 residues. Per germline, CDR1 MNHEY and CDR2 SMNVEV (reference sequence). V was cut by 7 bases and J by 5 bases, with 11 bases left in between. The CDR3 region is CASMGASNEKLFF. CDR3 coding DNA: TGTGCCAGCATGGGGGCCTCCAATGAAAAACTGTTTTTT.

With regard to this clone: The sample carries other DNA sequences with the same CDR3. CDR3 sequence: CASSLQGLNTEAFF. CDR3 bases: TGTGCCAGCAGTCTTCAGGGGCTGAACACTGAAGCTTTCTTT. The chain uses TRBV6-5 and TRBJ1-1; maybe TRBD1 (6 bases). Trimming took off 5 bases at V and 0 bases at J, with 10 bases between the two ends. The CDR3 has 14 residues. CDR1 and CDR2 from the germline V gene are MNHEY and SVGAGI.

J is TRBJ2-3 and V is TRBV28; D is uncertain. From germline, CDR1 is MDHEN and CDR2 SYDVKM. V was clipped by 4 bases and J by 4 bases, with 18 bases between them. The CDR3 extends over 16 amino acids. CDR3 region: CASSSSTLLSADTQYF. CDR3 DNA sequence: TGTGCCAGCAGTTCCTCGACTCTCCTAAGTGCAGATACGCAGTATTTT.

This clone was found once. The rearrangement links TRBV4-3 to TRBJ2-3; no clear D. V was shortened by 0 bases and J by 6 bases, with 13 bases between the two germline ends. The CDR3 sequence is 15 residues long. Germline V gene sequence: CDR1 LGHNA, CDR2 YSLEER. CDR3: CASSQDSRSMDTQYF. DNA of the CDR3: TGCGCCAGCAGCCAAGATTCTCGCAGCATGGATACGCAGTATTTT.

This clone has just a few counts. CDR3 nucleotide sequence: TGTGCCAGCACGGGGGGAATTCAGCCCCAGCATTTT. Its protein is CASTGGIQPQHF. V gene TRBV28 combines with J gene TRBJ1-5, with D maybe TRBD1 (5 bases). Germline V gene sequence: CDR1 MDHEN, CDR2 SYDVKM. The CDR3 loop spans 12 amino acids. Trimming took 7 bases from V and 6 from J, leaving 10 bases between them.

V usage is TRBV20-1 and J usage is TRBJ2-1; no firm D call. V dropped 3 bases and J dropped 5 bases, with 5 bases sitting between them. CDR3 length: 11 residues. Per germline, CDR1 DFQATT and CDR2 SNEGSKA (reference sequence). Here the CDR3 DNA reads TGCAGTGCTAGTATGAACAATGAGCAGTTCTTC. Its translation is CSASMNNEQFF.

This clone was picked up a small number of times. V usage is TRBV18 and J usage is TRBJ2-7, with D maybe TRBD2 (6 bases). V was clipped by 5 bases and J by 3 bases, with 11 bases between them. This CDR3 comprises 13 residues. Germline V lookup: CDR1 KGHSH, CDR2 LQKENI. CDR3 bases: TGTGCCAGCTCATCGGGGACTCGCTACGAGCAGTACTTC. Translated, it gives CASSSGTRYEQYF.

V is TRBV5-1 and J is TRBJ2-2; D gene uncertain. The V gene's germline CDR1 is SGHRS and CDR2 YFSETQ. This CDR3 has 15 amino acids. Trimming took 0 bases from V and 2 from J, leaving 8 bases between them. This CDR3 reads CASSLGSSNTGELFF. The CDR3 DNA reads TGCGCCAGCAGCTTGGGCAGTTCCAACACCGGGGAGCTGTTTTTT.

The V and J genes are TRBV9 and TRBJ2-1; 14 bases agree with TRBD2. The CDR3 runs to 15 residues. Unmatched junction bases numbered 4, after V lost 2 bases and J lost 9 bases. The germline V gene has CDR1 SGDLS and CDR2 YYNGEE. The CDR3 reads CASSVGLAGVTEQFF. CDR3 nucleotide sequence: TGTGCCAGCAGCGTGGGACTAGCGGGAGTTACTGAGCAGTTCTTC.

The J gene is TRBJ1-2, the V gene TRBV4-2, with a tentative D call TRBD1 (5 bases). Trimming removed 1 base from V and 4 bases from J, with 13 bases in between. The CDR3 loop spans 15 amino acids. Germline values: CDR1 LGHNA, CDR2 YNFKEQ. The CDR3 sequence: CASSQARGESYGYTF. CDR3 nucleotide sequence: TGTGCCAGCAGCCAAGCGAGGGGCGAGAGCTATGGCTACACCTTC.